Shown below are 2 T cell receptor beta chains from a single sample sequenced in a study of spatial heterogeneity in lung cancer. Time point described: sample taken at primary tumor resection. Whole RNA was taken from tumor, nontumor lung or frozen PBMC; it was then sequenced unsorted. TCRdb recomputed calls from the 5' RACE reads with MiXCR, one row per CDR3 protein. The sample shows some 22,000 distinct CDR3 sequences, 4.5% to 5.5% of them seen only once. Sequenced material: PBMCs, taken at surgery. Source of these receptors: a male donor with early-stage non-small cell lung cancer.

About this clonotype: A read error may explain this, as a much larger clone is one base away. As the CDR3 is not closed by the conserved phenylalanine or tryptophan, this likely results from a read error. The chain employs TRBV19 and TRBJ1-2; D is unresolved. CDR3 length: 14 amino acids. Trimming cost V 6 bases and J 4 bases, with 15 bases left between them. The V gene's germline CDR1 is LNHDA and CDR2 SQIVND (reference sequence). CDR3 DNA sequence: TGTGCCAGTAGCCCCCAGGCAGCCTCCTATGGCTACACCTCC. Protein: CASSPQAASYGYTS.

The chain recombines TRBV11-1 with TRBJ1-3, with D tentatively TRBD1 (5 bases). Germline loops: CDR1 SGHAT, CDR2 FQDESV (reference sequence). Trimming took off 3 bases at V and 0 bases at J, with 15 bases between the two ends. The CDR3 spans 17 residues. The CDR3 loop reads CASSFTGLSSSGNTIYF. The CDR3 bases are TGTGCCAGCAGCTTTACGGGACTGTCGAGCTCTGGAAACACCATATATTTT.